This TCR beta chain was recorded in a study of blood T cell repertoires in COVID-19. Study in general: PBMCs, B-cell-depleted T cells, or T cells were the source of the cDNA or gDNA that made up the material.

From germline, CDR1 is SGHVS and CDR2 FQNEAQ. J gave up 4 bases and V 3 bases, and 5 bases lay outside the gene matches. This CDR3 spans 15 amino acids. Participant reports of clinical history set cohort assignment. Two negative PCRs, clearance, or symptom resolution characterized the recovered Cohort 3 donors. The authors' processing: The assay estimated nucleated cells by amplifying reference gene primers. Profiled with immunoSEQ multiplex PCR; TCRdb holds only in-frame clones, not every one. The DNA gave D and trimming, while V, J and clone size come from that table. The table includes roughly 250,000 clones, 86% detected once.

The chain employs TRBV7-8 and TRBJ2-1; 8 nucleotides line up with TRBD2. The specimen was PBMCs or T cells enriched from blood (not recorded which). This clonotype was obtained from a woman in her forties or fifties who had recovered from COVID-19. The CDR3, as DNA: TGTGCCAGCAGCTTTCGTTCGGGAGGGTACAATGAGCAGTTCTTC. This gives the protein CASSFRSGGYNEQFF.